The next 5 T cell receptor beta chains were all read from a single sample in a study of T-cell memory formation after mild COVID-19. TCRdb processed the 5' RACE reads anew with MiXCR; each CDR3 protein has one entry. Of under 550,000 distinct CDR3 sequences in the sample, approximately 19% were seen once. Sequenced sample: PBMCs or a T cell subset sorted from them (not recorded which). The receptors were sampled from a man aged 18 to 35 who had mild COVID-19 (a few samples of this study predate the infection). Cell type and time point are not known.

The chain has TRBV15 and TRBJ2-3, with D possibly matching TRBD2 (6 bases). Looked up from germline, CDR1 is LNHNV and CDR2 is YYDKDF (reference sequence). V lost 8 bases and J lost 3, with 15 bases in between. The CDR3 runs 14 residues. DNA for the CDR3: TGTGCCACCCGCGGCGGGGTCGCAACAGATACGCAGTATTTT. As protein: CATRGGVATDTQYF.

CDR3 DNA sequence: TGCGCCAGCAGCGCAGGGTTTAACTCCTACGAGCAGTACGTC. Translating gives CASSAGFNSYEQYV. The rearrangement joins TRBV5-1 to TRBJ2-7, with D possibly TRBD1 on 5 matching bases. This CDR3 is 14 amino acids long. Trimming removed 4 bases at V and 0 bases at J, with 11 bases between. The V gene's germline CDR1 is SGHRS and CDR2 YFSETQ.

The chain couples TRBV2 to TRBJ2-7; D tentatively fits TRBD1 or TRBD2 (5 bases each). V gave up 4 bases and J gave up 1 base, with 8 bases separating them. Germline values: CDR1 SNHLY, CDR2 FYNNEI. The CDR3 is made up of 13 amino acids. The CDR3 is CASSGDASYEQYF. The CDR3 region has the DNA TGTGCCAGCAGTGGGGACGCTTCCTACGAGCAGTACTTC.

This chain links TRBV6-6 with TRBJ2-5; 13 bases are shared with TRBD2. The length of the CDR3 is 18 residues. The V segment lost 6 bases and the J segment 4 bases; nucleotides outside the gene matches: 14. Looked up from germline, CDR1 is MNHNY and CDR2 is SVGAGI (reference sequence). CDR3 DNA sequence: TGTGCCAGCAGGGGACTAGCGGGGCGGTATCCAGTCGGAGAGACCCAGTACTTC. Translation: CASRGLAGRYPVGETQYF.

This clonotype was recorded many times. The rearrangement uses TRBV12-3 or TRBV12-4 and TRBJ2-1, with 13 bases aligning to TRBD2. CDR3 length equals 16 residues. J lost 8 bases, V lost 3 bases, and 7 bases had no gene match. CDR3 region: CASSFRLAGGSDEQFF. CDR3 coding DNA: TGTGCCAGCAGTTTCAGACTAGCGGGGGGTAGCGATGAGCAGTTCTTC.